These 27 T cell receptor beta chains share one sample of origin, sequenced in a study of blood T cell repertoires in COVID-19. Data came from immunoSEQ multiplex PCR; TCRdb stores just in-frame clones and leaves some out. The table records about 70,000 clones, 75% to 90% of them present only once. The sample was peripheral blood. The origin of the receptors is a human donor in a cohort sampled during active COVID-19.

The V gene is TRBV6-2 or TRBV6-3, the J gene TRBJ1-2, with 8 bases lining up with TRBD1. Trimming removed 2 bases from V and 6 bases from J; junction bases left unmatched: 5. The V gene's germline CDR1 is MNHEY and CDR2 SVGEGT. This CDR3 comprises 14 residues. Here the CDR3 reads CASSYRGQGNGYTF. As DNA, the CDR3 is TGTGCCAGCAGTTACCGAGGACAGGGTAATGGCTACACCTTC.

V and J are TRBV19 and TRBJ2-6; D is possibly TRBD1 (6 bases). Trimming pared 3 bases from V and 0 bases from J, leaving 12 bases between. The CDR3 spans 17 residues. Germline V gives CDR1 LNHDA, CDR2 SQIVND (reference sequence). CDR3: CASSMDRKSSGANVLTF. CDR3 DNA sequence: TGTGCCAGTAGTATGGACAGAAAAAGCTCTGGGGCCAACGTCCTGACTTTC. The full variable domain, its missing parts supplied by reference TRBV19 and TRBJ2-6, is DGGITQSPKYLFRKEGQNVTLSCEQNLNHDAMYWYRQDPGQGLRLIYYSQIVNDFQKGDIAEGYSVSREKKESFPLTVTSAQKNPTAFYLCASSMDRKSSGANVLTFGAGSRLTVL.

This chain links TRBV7-3 with TRBJ2-7; TRBD2 is a possible D gene (6 bases). Germline assignment: CDR1 SGHTA and CDR2 FQGTGA. The CDR3 spans 12 residues. V was trimmed by 1 base and J by 6 bases, leaving 7 bases between them. The CDR3 sequence is CASSLKRAEQYF. The CDR3 nucleotides read TGTGCCAGCAGCTTAAAGCGGGCCGAGCAGTACTTC.

This clone was found once. This rearrangement joins TRBV24-1 to TRBJ2-2, with D uncertain. The germline V gene encodes CDR1 KGHDR and CDR2 SFDVKD. The V end lost 5 bases, the J end lost 4 bases, and 10 bases lay between the germline ends. This CDR3 comprises 14 residues. The CDR3 region is CATSGPGPTGELFF. In DNA, the CDR3 is TGTGCCACCAGTGGTCCAGGCCCCACCGGGGAGCTGTTTTTT.

J is TRBJ1-4 and V is TRBV29-1; D is possibly TRBD1 (5 bases). The CDR3 is 12 amino acids. Germline V lookup: CDR1 SQVTM, CDR2 ANQGSEA. V was clipped by 6 bases and J by 8 bases, with 13 bases between them. CDR3 sequence reads: CSVRDSFEKLFF. The CDR3 region has the DNA TGCAGCGTCCGAGACAGTTTCGAAAAACTGTTTTTT.

The V gene is TRBV7-9, the J gene TRBJ1-2; 7 positions agree with TRBD1. The CDR3 runs 15 residues. V lost 3 bases, J lost 4 bases, and 8 bases stayed unmatched. CDR1 is SEHNR and CDR2 is FQNEAQ in the germline V gene (reference sequence). Here the CDR3 DNA reads TGTGCCAGCAGCTTGATAGGGGGCGCGAGCTATGGCTACACCTTC. As protein: CASSLIGGASYGYTF.

The V and J genes are TRBV7-8 and TRBJ2-3; possibly TRBD2 for D (5 bases). This CDR3 spans 20 amino acids. CDR1 and CDR2 (germline): SGHVS, FQNEAQ. V was cut by 5 bases and J by 0 bases, with 27 bases left in between. The DNA of the CDR3 is TGTGCCAGCAGCCCATATAGGATAACGCGGGCTGATTCTAGCACAGATACGCAGTATTTT. Translation gives CASSPYRITRADSSTDTQYF. The complete variable domain, with remaining parts taken from reference TRBV7-8 and TRBJ2-3, reads GAGVSQSPRYKVAKRGQDVALRCDPISGHVSLFWYQQALGQGPEFLTYFQNEAQLDKSGLPSDRFFAERPEGSVSTLKIQRTQQEDSAVYLCASSPYRITRADSSTDTQYFGPGTRLTVL.

This clone came up once. The V gene is TRBV19, the J gene TRBJ2-7; the match to TRBD1 covers 8 bases. Germline lookup yields CDR1 LNHDA and CDR2 SQIVND (reference sequence). V gave up 4 bases and J gave up 3 bases; unmatched junction bases: 5. This CDR3 has 14 amino acids. The CDR3 region is CASSTHDRGYEQYF. In DNA form, the CDR3 reads TGTGCCAGTAGTACACACGACAGGGGCTACGAGCAGTACTTC.

The chain couples TRBV2 to TRBJ2-2; 8 bases are a match to TRBD2. CDR1 and CDR2 from the germline V gene are SNHLY and FYNNEI. Trimming cost V 4 bases and J 7 bases; bases outside gene matches: 8. This CDR3 has 15 residues. The CDR3 nucleotides read TGTGCCAGCAGTGCCCCGGGGGGGGCTGGCGGGGAGCTGTTTTTT. Translating it yields CASSAPGGAGGELFF.

For the CDR3, the DNA is TGTGCCTCCCAGGGGGACTCCTACGAGCAGTACTTC. Translated, it gives CASQGDSYEQYF. The rearrangement links TRBV24-1 to TRBJ2-7, with TRBD1 matching over 7 bases. This CDR3 has 12 amino acids. Germline V gene lookup returns CDR1 KGHDR and CDR2 SFDVKD. V shed 12 bases and J 0 bases; nucleotides not matched to a gene: 4.

The chain has TRBV6-5 and TRBJ2-5; 11 bases line up with TRBD2. Losses at the gene ends were 6 bases for V and 5 bases for J; bases not matched to a gene: 5. The CDR3 is made up of 14 amino acids. Germline lookup yields CDR1 MNHEY and CDR2 SVGAGI. The DNA of the CDR3 is TGTGCCAGCAGCCGCTGGACTAGCGGGGAGACCCAGTACTTC. Protein: CASSRWTSGETQYF.

This clone has only one observation. This chain uses TRBV7-8 with TRBJ2-5; a weak D match, TRBD2 (5 bases). The germline V gene encodes CDR1 SGHVS and CDR2 FQNEAQ. The CDR3 consists of 14 residues. The germline V and J ends were trimmed by 5 bases and 2 bases, with 12 bases remaining between them. The chain's CDR3 is CASSRGRVQETQYF. In DNA, the CDR3 is TGTGCCAGCAGCCGAGGGCGGGTTCAAGAGACCCAGTACTTC.

This clone has a handful of counts. The V call is TRBV18, the J call TRBJ1-3, with a weak D call TRBD1 (6 bases). The CDR3 sequence is 15 residues long. V lost 0 bases, J lost 5 bases, and 11 bases lay in between. CDR1 is KGHSH, CDR2 LQKENI, per germline. The CDR3 bases are TGTGCCAGCTCACCACCACAACAGGGACGAAACACCATATATTTT. Translating it yields CASSPPQQGRNTIYF.

V is TRBV5-1 and J is TRBJ2-5; 7 bases fit TRBD1. V was pared by 7 bases and J by 2 bases, with 11 bases of the junction left unmatched. The CDR3 is 15 residues long. Germline assignment: CDR1 SGHRS and CDR2 YFSETQ. In DNA, the CDR3 is TGCGCCAGCGGGCGAAGGACAGGAAATCAAGAGACCCAGTACTTC. This codes for CASGRRTGNQETQYF.

The J gene is TRBJ1-6, the V gene TRBV28; 7 bases map to TRBD1. V shed 4 bases, J shed 5 bases, and the junction held 26 bases outside the gene matches. Germline CDR1 is MDHEN and CDR2 is SYDVKM. The CDR3 extends over 22 amino acids. This chain's CDR3 is CASSYTGDSWSYIPDDNSPLHF. Written as DNA, the CDR3 is TGTGCCAGCAGTTACACAGGGGATAGCTGGTCCTATATCCCGGACGATAATTCACCCCTCCACTTT.

The chain recombines TRBV19 with TRBJ2-1; no reliable D call. V dropped 4 bases and J dropped 2 bases, with 6 bases sitting between them. Per the germline V gene, CDR1 is LNHDA and CDR2 is SQIVND (reference sequence). This CDR3 contains 13 residues. CDR3 region: CASSNQAYNEQFF. As DNA, the CDR3 is TGTGCCAGTAGTAATCAGGCCTACAATGAGCAGTTCTTC.

This clone has just a few counts. The chain combines TRBV5-1 with TRBJ1-5; D is possibly TRBD1 (5 bases). The V gene's germline CDR1 is SGHRS and CDR2 YFSETQ. The CDR3 totals 15 residues. With 0 bases removed from V and 6 bases from J, the gap between germline ends came to 13 bases. CDR3: CASSLAGDGGQPQHF. DNA of the CDR3: TGCGCCAGCAGCTTGGCCGGGGACGGGGGTCAGCCCCAGCATTTT.

The chain uses TRBV7-2 and TRBJ2-7, with TRBD2 matching over 9 bases. CDR3 length equals 16 residues. Germline V gives CDR1 SGHTA, CDR2 FQGNSA. V shed 1 base, J shed 4 bases, and the junction held 8 bases outside the gene matches. DNA of the CDR3: TGTGCCAGCAGCTTAGGCGGGGGGGCCCCACGTTACGAGCAGTACTTC. Protein: CASSLGGGAPRYEQYF.

The V and J genes are TRBV4-3 and TRBJ1-6; no definite D call. Per the germline V gene, CDR1 is LGHNA and CDR2 is YSLEER. This CDR3 spans 17 amino acids. The V end was cut by 1 base, the J end by 0 bases, with 10 bases between. The CDR3 region is CASSQGSASSYNSPLHF. CDR3 DNA: TGCGCCAGCAGCCAAGGGTCCGCGAGCTCCTATAATTCACCCCTCCACTTT.

This clone was counted only a few times. V is TRBV7-9 and J is TRBJ1-2; TRBD1 might be the D (6 bases). V lost 4 bases to trimming and J lost 8 bases, with 11 bases between them. CDR3 size: 12 residues. Germline-derived CDR1 and CDR2 are SEHNR and FQNEAQ (reference sequence). The CDR3, as DNA: TGTGCCAGCAGCTACCAGAGGGGGGGCTACACCTTC. Its translation: CASSYQRGGYTF.

The chain couples TRBV19 to TRBJ2-7; D is unclear. Germline V gene lookup returns CDR1 LNHDA and CDR2 SQIVND (reference sequence). Deletions cut 6 bases from V and 3 bases from J, with 15 bases between. CDR3 length equals 14 residues. The CDR3 region is CASSQTSPNYEQYF. The CDR3 DNA is TGTGCCAGTAGCCAGACATCGCCAAACTACGAGCAGTACTTC.

This sequence joins TRBV24-1 and TRBJ2-1, with D possibly matching TRBD1 (7 bases). In germline, CDR1 is KGHDR, CDR2 SFDVKD. This CDR3 has 16 residues. The germline V and J ends were trimmed by 1 base and 0 bases, with 9 bases remaining between them. CDR3 protein: CATSDFQGGSYNEQFF. In DNA form, the CDR3 reads TGTGCCACCAGTGATTTCCAGGGGGGCTCCTACAATGAGCAGTTCTTC.

CDR3 coding DNA: TGTGCCAGCAGCCACCCGAGCGGGGGTGGCACAGATACGCAGTATTTT. Translation gives CASSHPSGGGTDTQYF. The V call is TRBV4-2, the J call TRBJ2-3; 8 nucleotides align to TRBD2. CDR1 and CDR2 (germline): LGHNA, YNFKEQ. Trimming cost V 3 bases and J 1 base; bases outside gene matches: 6. The CDR3 consists of 16 residues.

V is TRBV5-1 and J is TRBJ2-7, with 9 bases that match TRBD1. CDR3 size: 16 residues. Germline CDR1 is SGHRS and CDR2 is YFSETQ. Trimming cost V 5 bases and J 3 bases; bases outside gene matches: 12. CDR3 nucleotide sequence: TGCGCCAGCAGTCGGCTTCGCGGGACAGGGTTCTACGAGCAGTACTTC. Translation: CASSRLRGTGFYEQYF.

The J gene is TRBJ2-1, the V gene TRBV7-8, with 10 bases that match TRBD2. Germline CDR1 and CDR2: SGHVS and FQNEAQ. This CDR3 spans 15 amino acids. Trimming took 3 bases from V and 7 from J; bases not matched to a gene: 6. The CDR3: CASSFGASGGNEQFF. CDR3 sequence (DNA): TGTGCCAGCAGCTTTGGGGCTAGCGGGGGTAATGAGCAGTTCTTC.

This clone was detected once. The rearrangement joins TRBV29-1 to TRBJ1-5, with 7 bases fitting TRBD1. Germline CDR1 SQVTM, CDR2 ANQGSEA. There are 12 residues in the CDR3. V dropped 4 bases and J dropped 6; count of bases not matched to a gene: 3. CDR3 sequence reads: CSVAGGGQPQHF. The DNA of the CDR3 is TGCAGCGTTGCAGGGGGAGGTCAGCCCCAGCATTTT.

The chain couples TRBV18 to TRBJ1-5; the D is unclear. Trimming pared 2 bases from V and 1 base from J, leaving 6 bases between. Germline values: CDR1 KGHSH, CDR2 LQKENI. The CDR3 is 14 residues long. Here the CDR3 reads CASSPAHSNQPQHF. The CDR3 nucleotides are TGTGCCAGCTCACCAGCGCACAGCAATCAGCCCCAGCATTTT.